The 30 T cell receptor beta chains presented below share a single source sample, sequenced in a study of blood T cell repertoires in COVID-19. Method: immunoSEQ multiplex PCR; TCRdb's copy keeps in-frame clones and lacks some. This table holds about 57,000 clones, around 76% found once. Sequences were obtained from peripheral blood. The receptors originated from a woman aged 60-75 years with acute or convalescent COVID-19.

The V call is TRBV5-1, the J call TRBJ1-2; D gene uncertain. Trimming cost V 0 bases and J 7 bases, with 7 bases left between them. The CDR3 has 12 residues. Germline V gives CDR1 SGHRS, CDR2 YFSETQ. CDR3 residues: CASSLDSRGYTF. The CDR3 nucleotides read TGCGCCAGCAGCTTGGACAGTCGTGGCTACACCTTC.

The gene calls are TRBV6-6 and TRBJ1-2; maybe TRBD1 (5 bases). The germline V and J ends were trimmed by 4 bases and 4 bases, with 13 bases remaining between them. Per germline, CDR1 MNHNY and CDR2 SVGAGI (reference sequence). This CDR3 contains 14 residues. CDR3 amino acids: CASSLDDSPYGYTF. CDR3 DNA: TGTGCCAGCAGTTTAGACGACAGCCCCTATGGCTACACCTTC.

J is TRBJ2-1 and V is TRBV7-9, with TRBD1 matching over 9 bases. The CDR3 is made up of 14 amino acids. Per germline, CDR1 SEHNR and CDR2 FQNEAQ (reference sequence). Trimming at V came to 1 base and at J to 9 bases, leaving 4 bases not matched to a gene. In nucleotides, the CDR3 is TGTGCCAGCAGCTTAGGACAGGGGGTGAGTGAGCAGTTCTTC. Its translation is CASSLGQGVSEQFF.

V gene TRBV24-1 combines with J gene TRBJ2-5; a possible D gene is TRBD2 (7 bases). The CDR3 runs 15 residues. Trimming took 3 bases from V and 4 from J, leaving 14 bases between them. CDR1 is KGHDR, CDR2 SFDVKD, per germline. This CDR3 is CATSDPLGGGETQYF. In nucleotides, the CDR3 is TGTGCCACCAGTGATCCTTTAGGGGGGGGAGAGACCCAGTACTTC.

The rearrangement joins TRBV10-3 to TRBJ2-3; D might be TRBD1 (5 bases). V was pared by 3 bases and J by 4 bases, with 17 bases between. Germline V gives CDR1 ENHRY, CDR2 SYGVKD. The CDR3 consists of 16 residues. The CDR3 DNA reads as TGTGCCATCAGTGAAGAACCAGGGCTTTTAGCAGATACGCAGTATTTT. Encoded protein: CAISEEPGLLADTQYF.

The V call is TRBV24-1, the J call TRBJ2-2; D is possibly TRBD1 (6 bases). CDR3 length: 13 amino acids. The germline V gene has CDR1 KGHDR and CDR2 SFDVKD. V gave up 10 bases and J gave up 1 base, with 9 bases separating them. As DNA, the CDR3 is TGTGCCACGGAAGGGGGGAACACCGGGGAGCTGTTTTTT. This gives the protein CATEGGNTGELFF.

The chain is built from TRBV9 and TRBJ1-5; D is undetermined. The CDR3 is 15 residues long. Germline CDR1 reads SGDLS; CDR2 reads YYNGEE. With 0 bases removed from V and 2 bases from J, the gap between germline ends came to 9 bases. The CDR3 nucleotides are TGTGCCAGCAGCGTAGGAGGAAAGGGCAATCAGCCCCAGCATTTT. This translates into CASSVGGKGNQPQHF.

The genes are TRBV2 and TRBJ2-7; 7 nucleotides match TRBD1. Germline CDR1 reads SNHLY; CDR2 reads FYNNEI. Unmatched junction bases numbered 12, after V lost 3 bases and J lost 7 bases. CDR3 size: 15 residues. DNA of the CDR3: TGTGCCAGCAGTGATCCGAGGCAGGGGGTTTGGGAGCAGTACTTC. It codes for CASSDPRQGVWEQYF.

CDR3 loop: CASSQDRDRFTGELFF. The CDR3 region has the DNA TGTGCCAGCAGCCAAGACCGGGACAGATTTACCGGGGAGCTGTTTTTT. The V and J genes are TRBV14 and TRBJ2-2; 7 bases line up with TRBD1. The junction had 6 bases not matched to a gene; V was cut back by 0 bases and J by 5 bases. Germline V gives CDR1 SGHDN, CDR2 FVKESK. The CDR3 sequence is 16 residues long. The full variable domain, completed using reference TRBV14 and TRBJ2-2, is EAGVTQFPSHSVIEKGQTVTLRCDPISGHDNLYWYRRVMGKEIKFLLHFVKESKQDESGMPNNRFLAERTGGTYSTLKVQPAELEDSGVYFCASSQDRDRFTGELFFGEGSRLTVL.

The chain uses TRBV5-6 and TRBJ2-1, with 8 nucleotides matching TRBD2. Germline trimming cut 2 bases from V and 5 bases from J; bases unmatched to any gene: 9. Per the germline V gene, CDR1 is SGHDT and CDR2 is YYEEEE. The CDR3 is 16 amino acids. The CDR3 protein is CASSFGAGGTDNEQFF. The CDR3 nucleotides are TGTGCCAGCAGCTTTGGGGCGGGGGGTACGGACAATGAGCAGTTCTTC.

This rearrangement joins TRBV30 to TRBJ1-6; D unclear. The ends were cut back, 6 bases at V and 0 bases at J, with 15 bases in the middle. CDR1 GTSNPN and CDR2 SVGIG come from the germline V gene (reference sequence). The CDR3 is 16 amino acids. The chain's CDR3 is CACHSEGGSYNSPLHF. The DNA for the CDR3 is TGTGCCTGCCACTCTGAGGGAGGCTCCTATAATTCACCCCTCCACTTT.

V and J are TRBV11-2 and TRBJ2-3, with D unresolved. Germline values: CDR1 SGHAT, CDR2 FQNNGV. Trimming cost V 1 base and J 6 bases, with 11 bases left between them. This CDR3 spans 14 amino acids. The CDR3 sequence is CASSLGVVRDTQYF. CDR3 bases: TGTGCCAGCAGCTTAGGAGTCGTTCGGGATACGCAGTATTTT.

The chain is built from TRBV6-5 and TRBJ1-2, with D unclear. From germline, CDR1 is MNHEY and CDR2 SVGAGI. CDR3 size: 15 residues. V was clipped by 7 bases and J by 3 bases, with 18 bases between them. The CDR3 is CASTPPNFSDYGYTF. Written as DNA, the CDR3 is TGTGCCAGCACACCTCCTAATTTCTCGGACTATGGCTACACCTTC.

This chain connects TRBV27 to TRBJ1-1, with no clear D. This CDR3 has 13 residues. V shed 5 bases and J shed 1 base, with 8 bases lying between them. Germline V gene data show CDR1 as MNHEY and CDR2 as SMNVEV (reference sequence). The CDR3 DNA sequence: TGTGCCAGCAGTCCATTTCCGAACACTGAAGCTTTCTTT. Translating it yields CASSPFPNTEAFF.

This chain links TRBV6-5 with TRBJ1-1; TRBD1 agrees at 7 bases. The CDR3 sequence is 16 residues long. Germline V gene data show CDR1 as MNHEY and CDR2 as SVGAGI. Trimming at V came to 0 bases and at J to 5 bases, leaving 9 bases not matched to a gene. CDR3 region: CASSYSGPGGRTEAFF. In DNA form, the CDR3 reads TGTGCCAGCAGTTACTCGGGTCCAGGGGGACGGACTGAAGCTTTCTTT.

The V gene is TRBV19, the J gene TRBJ1-4; no clear D. Germline assignment: CDR1 LNHDA and CDR2 SQIVND (reference sequence). Deletions cut 7 bases from V and 0 bases from J, with 3 bases between. The CDR3 totals 12 residues. Written as DNA, the CDR3 is TGTGCCAGTACATCAACTAATGAAAAACTGTTTTTT. This sequence encodes CASTSTNEKLFF.

This sequence joins TRBV6-4 and TRBJ1-2; D is ambiguous. Trimming stripped 10 bases from V and 4 bases from J, with 13 bases between. The CDR3 runs 12 residues. Germline V gene lookup returns CDR1 MRHNA and CDR2 SNTAGT. The CDR3: CANPDIVYGYTF. CDR3 coding DNA: TGTGCCAACCCCGACATAGTCTATGGCTACACCTTC.

J is TRBJ2-7 and V is TRBV7-2, with a possible D match to TRBD1 (5 bases). The V end lost 4 bases, the J end lost 8 bases, and 15 bases lay between the germline ends. Germline V gene data show CDR1 as SGHTA and CDR2 as FQGNSA. This CDR3 spans 13 amino acids. CDR3 nucleotide sequence: TGTGCCAGCAGCTCAGATGGACAAGGCAAGCAGTACTTC. Amino acid sequence: CASSSDGQGKQYF.

Only a few counts were recorded for this clone. This chain links TRBV2 with TRBJ2-1; 11 bases map to TRBD2. V was pared by 8 bases and J by 7 bases, with 10 bases of the junction left unmatched. Germline V gene lookup returns CDR1 SNHLY and CDR2 FYNNEI. The CDR3 loop spans 15 amino acids. The CDR3 protein is CASSATSGEINEQFF. Written as DNA, the CDR3 is TGTGCCAGCTCCGCGACTAGCGGGGAAATAAATGAGCAGTTCTTC.

This clone was seen once. This chain connects TRBV24-1 to TRBJ2-1, with D perhaps matching TRBD1 (5 bases). Germline assignment: CDR1 KGHDR and CDR2 SFDVKD. V lost 4 bases and J lost 4, with 10 bases in between. The CDR3 runs 14 residues. CDR3 loop: CATSDQDSYNEQFF. The DNA for the CDR3 is TGTGCCACCAGTGACCAAGACAGTTACAATGAGCAGTTCTTC.

This clone was recorded only once. Other DNA sequences in this specimen translate into the identical CDR3. The V call is TRBV5-1, the J call TRBJ2-2, with 8 bases aligning to TRBD1. The germline CDR1 and CDR2 sequences are SGHRS and YFSETQ. V lost 2 bases, J lost 2 bases, and 2 bases stayed unmatched. CDR3 length equals 15 residues. The CDR3 DNA sequence: TGCGCCAGCAGCTTCACAGGGGGAAACACCGGGGAGCTGTTTTTT. This gives the protein CASSFTGGNTGELFF.

The chain's CDR3 is CASSLSTRVDEQYF. DNA for the CDR3: TGTGCCAGCAGCTTGAGTACTAGAGTCGACGAGCAGTACTTC. V gene TRBV5-4 combines with J gene TRBJ2-7; a possible D gene is TRBD2 (5 bases). Germline CDR1 and CDR2: SGHNT and YYREEE (reference sequence). Trimming shortened V by 1 base and J by 5 bases, and 13 bases separated the two germline ends. This CDR3 has 14 residues.

This clone was seen more than once but under ten times. This chain uses TRBV4-1 with TRBJ1-4; unclear D gene. V dropped 2 bases and J dropped 12 bases, with 13 bases sitting between them. The CDR3 loop spans 13 amino acids. Germline lookup yields CDR1 MGHRA and CDR2 YSYEKL. The CDR3 DNA follows: TGCGCCAGCAGCCAATCCTTGTTTGTTGAACTGTTTTTT. It yields the protein CASSQSLFVELFF.

The V and J genes are TRBV18 and TRBJ1-3; TRBD1 might be the D (6 bases). V shed 6 bases and J shed 6 bases, with 18 bases lying between them. CDR1 is KGHSH, CDR2 LQKENI, per germline. The CDR3 length is 15 residues. The CDR3 loop is CASSTTGNLENTIYF. In DNA form, the CDR3 reads TGTGCCAGCTCGACTACAGGGAATCTGGAAAACACCATATATTTT.

This chain uses TRBV18 with TRBJ2-7, with 8 bases matching TRBD1. Germline V lookup: CDR1 KGHSH, CDR2 LQKENI. Trimming cost V 5 bases and J 2 bases; bases outside gene matches: 5. The CDR3 is 14 residues long. The CDR3 loop is CASSSGTGTYEQYF. As DNA, the CDR3 is TGTGCCAGCTCATCCGGGACAGGAACCTACGAGCAGTACTTC.

This chain joins TRBV7-8 and TRBJ2-3, with 9 bases that match TRBD2. The CDR3 is 15 amino acids. V lost 8 bases and J lost 6; bases outside the gene matches: 12. Germline V lookup: CDR1 SGHVS, CDR2 FQNEAQ. CDR3 bases: TGTGCCAGCTGGTCGCGGGGGGGCCGGGGGGATACGCAGTATTTT. This codes for CASWSRGGRGDTQYF.

The chain links TRBV7-8 to TRBJ2-5; TRBD2 matches 11 bases. Germline trimming cut 0 bases from V and 3 bases from J; bases unmatched to any gene: 0. This CDR3 spans 15 amino acids. Germline CDR1 is SGHVS and CDR2 is FQNEAQ. The CDR3 nucleotides are TGTGCCAGCAGCTTAGCGGGACTAGCGGAAGAGACCCAGTACTTC. It codes for CASSLAGLAEETQYF.

This sequence joins TRBV19 and TRBJ2-2; possibly TRBD2 for D (6 bases). The length of the CDR3 is 15 residues. V lost 5 bases and J 7 bases, leaving 17 bases between the germline ends. The germline CDR1 and CDR2 sequences are LNHDA and SQIVND (reference sequence). The CDR3 sequence is CASSVLARDGGELFF. The CDR3 nucleotides read TGTGCCAGTAGTGTTCTAGCGAGGGACGGCGGGGAGCTGTTTTTT.

The chain uses TRBV7-9 and TRBJ1-4, with D hard to call. The CDR3 contains 12 residues. The V end was cut by 2 bases, the J end by 7 bases, with 5 bases between. CDR1 is SEHNR and CDR2 is FQNEAQ in the germline V gene (reference sequence). CDR3 sequence reads: CASSLLFEKLFF. CDR3 coding DNA: TGTGCCAGCAGCTTACTTTTTGAAAAACTGTTTTTT.

The CDR3 nucleotides are TGTGCCAGCAGGAATCGGGGAGATCAGCCCCAGCATTTT. Encoded protein: CASRNRGDQPQHF. V usage is TRBV6-5 and J usage is TRBJ1-5; no definite D call. The V end lost 6 bases, the J end lost 5 bases, and 11 bases lay between the germline ends. Germline assignment: CDR1 MNHEY and CDR2 SVGAGI. The CDR3 runs 13 residues.